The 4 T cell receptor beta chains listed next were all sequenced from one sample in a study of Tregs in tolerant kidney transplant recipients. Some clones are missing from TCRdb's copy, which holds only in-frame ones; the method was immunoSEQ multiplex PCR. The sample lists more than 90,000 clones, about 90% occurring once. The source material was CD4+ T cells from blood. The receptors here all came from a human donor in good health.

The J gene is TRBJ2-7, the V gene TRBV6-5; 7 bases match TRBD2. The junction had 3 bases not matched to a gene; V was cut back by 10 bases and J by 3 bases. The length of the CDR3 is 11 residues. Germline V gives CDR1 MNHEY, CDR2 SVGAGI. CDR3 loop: CATREVYEQYF. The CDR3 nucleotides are TGTGCCACCCGGGAGGTCTACGAGCAGTACTTC.

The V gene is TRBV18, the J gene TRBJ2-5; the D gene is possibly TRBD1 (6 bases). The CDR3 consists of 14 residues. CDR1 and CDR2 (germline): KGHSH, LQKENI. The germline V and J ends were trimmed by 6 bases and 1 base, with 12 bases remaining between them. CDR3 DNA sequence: TGTGCCAGCTCGCCGACAGGCCTCCAAGAGACCCAGTACTTC. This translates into CASSPTGLQETQYF.

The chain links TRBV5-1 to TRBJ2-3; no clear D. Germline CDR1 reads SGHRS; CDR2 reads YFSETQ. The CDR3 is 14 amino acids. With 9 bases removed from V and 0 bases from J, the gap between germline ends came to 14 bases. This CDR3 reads CATKVAGSTDTQYF. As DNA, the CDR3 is TGCGCCACCAAGGTCGCAGGAAGCACAGATACGCAGTATTTT.

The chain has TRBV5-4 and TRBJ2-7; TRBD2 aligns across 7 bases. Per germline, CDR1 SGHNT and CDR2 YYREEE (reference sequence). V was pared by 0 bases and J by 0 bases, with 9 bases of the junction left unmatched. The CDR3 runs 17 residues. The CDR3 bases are TGTGCCAGCAGCTTGGTTAGCGGGTACGACGACTCCTACGAGCAGTACTTC. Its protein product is CASSLVSGYDDSYEQYF.